One and the same sample provided the 21 T cell receptor beta chains below, sequenced in a study of cytomegalovirus exposure and HLA in healthy donors. Primers for the PCR totalled 60 Vbeta and 13 Jbeta. This table comes from immunoSEQ multiplex PCR, and its TCRdb copy is limited to in-frame clones, with some not included. Here the sample spans 150,000 to 200,000 clones, 80% being singletons. Sequenced sample: PBMCs. Source of these receptors: a middle-aged woman in good health and CMV-seronegative.

The gene calls are TRBV25-1 and TRBJ1-6, with TRBD1 as a possible D gene (5 bases). V was shortened by 2 bases and J by 9 bases, with 11 bases between the two germline ends. The CDR3 is 14 residues long. CDR1 MGHDK and CDR2 SYGVNS come from the germline V gene. CDR3 in amino acids: CASSEVREGSPLHF. As DNA, the CDR3 is TGTGCCAGCAGTGAAGTCAGGGAGGGTTCACCCCTCCACTTT.

This clone turned up a few times. The chain has TRBV28 and TRBJ1-2; 7 positions agree with TRBD1. The V gene end was trimmed by 5 bases and the J gene end by 2 bases; junction bases not matched to a gene: 2. Germline values: CDR1 MDHEN, CDR2 SYDVKM. The CDR3 sequence is 13 residues long. DNA for the CDR3: TGTGCCAGCAGTCTGACAGGGAACTATGGCTACACCTTC. It encodes CASSLTGNYGYTF.

The V gene is TRBV25-1, the J gene TRBJ1-5; possible D gene TRBD1, 5 bases. The CDR3 totals 14 residues. V was trimmed by 3 bases and J by 5 bases, leaving 11 bases between them. CDR1 and CDR2 from the germline V gene are MGHDK and SYGVNS. The CDR3: CASSEQGVYQPQHF. The CDR3 DNA sequence: TGTGCCAGCAGTGAGCAGGGTGTTTATCAGCCCCAGCATTTT.

This clone came up a few times. This sequence joins TRBV18 and TRBJ1-5, with 10 bases lining up with TRBD1. CDR1 and CDR2 from the germline V gene are KGHSH and LQKENI. The J segment lost 4 bases and the V segment lost 3 bases, leaving 3 bases of the junction unmatched. The CDR3 extends over 15 amino acids. Here the CDR3 DNA reads TGTGCCAGCTCACCGCCGGGACAGGGGAATCAGCCCCAGCATTTT. Residues: CASSPPGQGNQPQHF.

This chain joins TRBV19 and TRBJ1-5; 10 positions match TRBD1. Germline V gene lookup returns CDR1 LNHDA and CDR2 SQIVND (reference sequence). The CDR3 sequence is 13 residues long. Germline trimming cut 7 bases from V and 6 bases from J; bases unmatched to any gene: 3. CDR3 DNA sequence: TGTGCCAGTACCGGGACAGGGGTTCAGCCCCAGCATTTT. This translates into CASTGTGVQPQHF.

The chain recombines TRBV30 with TRBJ2-7; perhaps TRBD2 as D (5 bases). CDR1 is GTSNPN and CDR2 is SVGIG in the germline V gene (reference sequence). V lost 7 bases and J lost 3, with 16 bases in between. This CDR3 is built from 13 residues. The CDR3 region is CASLPAGGYEQYF. In nucleotides, the CDR3 is TGTGCCTCCCTACCCGCGGGCGGCTACGAGCAGTACTTC.

CDR3 DNA: TGTGCCAGCAGCCCAAACGGGGATAACTATGGCTACACCTTC. This codes for CASSPNGDNYGYTF. V usage is TRBV7-9 and J usage is TRBJ1-2; D not resolved. The V end was cut by 5 bases, the J end by 1 base, with 11 bases between. The germline V gene has CDR1 SEHNR and CDR2 FQNEAQ (reference sequence). The CDR3 sequence is 14 residues long.

J is TRBJ2-2 and V is TRBV12-5; tentative D call: TRBD1 (5 bases). This CDR3 spans 13 amino acids. The V end was cut by 6 bases, the J end by 5 bases, with 10 bases between. The germline V gene has CDR1 LGHNT and CDR2 FRNRAP. The CDR3: CASGQGETGELFF. In DNA form, the CDR3 reads TGTGCTAGTGGCCAAGGGGAAACCGGGGAGCTGTTTTTT.

This chain uses TRBV5-4 with TRBJ1-6; TRBD1 aligns across 8 bases. CDR1 is SGHNT and CDR2 is YYREEE in the germline V gene (reference sequence). The CDR3 extends over 15 amino acids. Losses at the gene ends were 2 bases for V and 6 bases for J; bases not matched to a gene: 4. The CDR3 sequence: CASSFAQGANSPLHF. The CDR3 coding sequence is TGTGCCAGCAGCTTTGCGCAGGGGGCTAATTCACCCCTCCACTTT.

Points on this clone: A read error may produce the germline difference seen at one junction end. V is TRBV7-9 and J is TRBJ1-1; D not resolved. In germline, CDR1 is SEHNR, CDR2 FQNEAQ (reference sequence). The CDR3 runs 14 residues. The CDR3 sequence: CSSSPLRGNTEAFF. The CDR3 nucleotides read TGTTCCAGCAGCCCCCTGCGCGGGAACACTGAAGCTTTCTTT.

The chain uses TRBV18 and TRBJ2-5, with a tentative D call TRBD2 (6 bases). This CDR3 has 14 amino acids. The V gene lost 1 base and the J gene lost 1 base, with 7 bases spanning the gap. Looked up from germline, CDR1 is KGHSH and CDR2 is LQKENI. The CDR3 protein is CASSPRGGQETQYF. The CDR3 nucleotides are TGTGCCAGCTCACCACGGGGAGGCCAAGAGACCCAGTACTTC.

The chain recombines TRBV15 with TRBJ1-4, with 7 bases lining up with TRBD1. This CDR3 has 14 amino acids. J was trimmed by 5 bases and V by 1 base; bases with no gene match: 1. CDR1 is LNHNV, CDR2 YYDKDF, per germline (reference sequence). The CDR3 DNA follows: TGTGCCACCAGCAGAGCGGGACAGAATGAAAAACTGTTTTTT. This encodes CATSRAGQNEKLFF.

The chain recombines TRBV18 with TRBJ1-1, with D perhaps TRBD1 (6 bases). The germline V gene has CDR1 KGHSH and CDR2 LQKENI. The V end was cut by 3 bases, the J end by 2 bases, with 25 bases between. This CDR3 contains 19 residues. This CDR3 is CASSPLGGGGSRHNTEAFF. CDR3 nucleotide sequence: TGTGCCAGCTCACCTCTGGGGGGGGGCGGAAGCCGTCATAACACTGAAGCTTTCTTT.

The chain recombines TRBV9 with TRBJ2-1; TRBD2 matches 9 bases. V gave up 3 bases and J gave up 7 bases; unmatched junction bases: 8. The CDR3 totals 15 residues. Germline CDR1 reads SGDLS; CDR2 reads YYNGEE. The CDR3 DNA reads as TGTGCCAGCAGCGGTGTAGCGGGAGTGGGAAATGAGCAGTTCTTC. This gives the protein CASSGVAGVGNEQFF.

The chain links TRBV7-9 to TRBJ2-5; TRBD1 might be the D (6 bases). The CDR3 is 16 residues long. Trimming shortened V by 5 bases and J by 4 bases, and 20 bases separated the two germline ends. Germline-derived CDR1 and CDR2 are SEHNR and FQNEAQ (reference sequence). The CDR3 DNA sequence: TGTGCCAGCAGCCGGTGGGGGCCCACCGGCGGAGAGACCCAGTACTTC. Protein: CASSRWGPTGGETQYF.

The chain links TRBV7-3 to TRBJ1-5; maybe TRBD1 (6 bases). The CDR3 loop spans 16 amino acids. Germline V CDR1 and CDR2: SGHTA, FQGTGA. Trimming left V 2 bases short and J 2 bases short, with 13 bases between. CDR3 sequence reads: CASSLYGDNRNQPQHF. The CDR3 coding sequence is TGTGCCAGCAGCTTATATGGGGACAATCGCAATCAGCCCCAGCATTTT.

The CDR3 loop is CASSLAGEGAHEQYV. The CDR3 nucleotides are TGTGCCAGCAGCTTAGCAGGGGAGGGTGCCCACGAGCAGTACGTC. This chain joins TRBV5-8 and TRBJ2-7, with D perhaps matching TRBD2 (7 bases). Deletions cut 2 bases from V and 5 bases from J, with 17 bases between. The CDR3 is 15 residues long. CDR1 and CDR2 (germline): SGHTS, YDEGEE.

The V gene is TRBV2, the J gene TRBJ2-1, with TRBD2 matching over 8 bases. This CDR3 is built from 15 residues. Germline loops: CDR1 SNHLY, CDR2 FYNNEI. The trim removed 7 bases at V and 8 bases at J, leaving 13 bases unmatched. CDR3 residues: CASTQGSGSWYEQFF. CDR3 in DNA: TGTGCCAGCACTCAAGGGAGCGGGAGTTGGTATGAGCAGTTCTTC.

The rearrangement joins TRBV7-9 to TRBJ2-1; a weak D match, TRBD1 (5 bases). This CDR3 is 15 amino acids long. Germline CDR1 reads SEHNR; CDR2 reads FQNEAQ (reference sequence). Trimming shortened V by 1 base and J by 7 bases, and 14 bases separated the two germline ends. The CDR3 reads CASSLVPYRMNEQFF. The CDR3 DNA is TGTGCCAGCAGCTTAGTTCCCTACAGGATGAATGAGCAGTTCTTC.

CDR3 bases: TGCGCCAGCAGCCAAGGGTCTCGCGGCACAGATACGCAGTATTTT. Translating it yields CASSQGSRGTDTQYF. The gene calls are TRBV4-3 and TRBJ2-3; D remains unclear. CDR3 length equals 15 residues. Deletions cut 1 base from V and 1 base from J, with 9 bases between. Germline CDR1 and CDR2: LGHNA and YSLEER.

The J gene is TRBJ1-6, the V gene TRBV10-3; 8 bases line up with TRBD1. Germline V gene data show CDR1 as ENHRY and CDR2 as SYGVKD. J lost 8 bases, V lost 6 bases, and 6 bases had no gene match. CDR3 length: 14 amino acids. CDR3 DNA sequence: TGTGCCATCAGGCCCGGACAGGGAGATTCACCCCTCCACTTT. Its translation: CAIRPGQGDSPLHF.